These 26 T cell receptor beta chains came from one sample sequenced in a study of blood T cell repertoires in COVID-19. Clones were sequenced by immunoSEQ multiplex PCR, and TCRdb holds only the in-frame ones, with some missing. The sample comprises 390,000 or so clones, approximately 90% of which are singletons, and 1.4% rests with the top ten. Sequencing used peripheral blood. The receptors were sampled from a woman under 40 with active or convalescent COVID-19.

The genes are TRBV21-1 and TRBJ1-1; the D call in the table, TRBD1, was not verified against the DNA. TRBV21-1 is a pseudogene locus. The CDR3 runs 19 residues. CDR3 nucleotides: TGTGCCAGCAGCGCGCAAAAACTCCGGGACAGATGCCTGAACACTGAAGCTTTCTTT. Translating gives CASSAQKLRDRCLNTEAFF.

This chain connects TRBV3-1 (or the pseudogene TRBV3-2) to TRBJ2-7; a weak D match, TRBD1 (5 bases). This CDR3 is 13 amino acids long. CDR1 is LGHDT, CDR2 YNNKEL, per germline (reference sequence). Trimming cost V 4 bases and J 1 base, with 8 bases left between them. The CDR3 bases are TGTGCCAGCAGCCCCCGACAGTCCTACGAGCAGTACTTC. This sequence encodes CASSPRQSYEQYF.

The chain carries TRBV5-1 and TRBJ2-1, with D perhaps matching TRBD2 (6 bases). Between the trimmed V and J ends, which lost 1 base and 5 bases, there was a span of 10 bases. Germline loops: CDR1 SGHRS, CDR2 YFSETQ. This CDR3 has 14 amino acids. The CDR3 DNA sequence: TGCGCCAGCAGCTTGAGTAGCGGCAACAATGAGCAGTTCTTC. Amino acid sequence: CASSLSSGNNEQFF.

The rearrangement joins TRBV9 to TRBJ1-2, with unresolved D. Trimming removed 3 bases at V and 8 bases at J, with 8 bases between. CDR1 and CDR2 (germline): SGDLS, YYNGEE. The CDR3 contains 11 residues. DNA of the CDR3: TGTGCCAGCAGCGCACTCCGAGGCTACACCTTC. Translating gives CASSALRGYTF.

The chain combines TRBV19 with TRBJ1-1; 7 bases line up with TRBD1. The trim removed 3 bases at V and 4 bases at J, leaving 5 bases unmatched. Germline loops: CDR1 LNHDA, CDR2 SQIVND (reference sequence). The CDR3 is made up of 14 amino acids. CDR3 protein: CASSMATGSTEAFF. The CDR3 DNA is TGTGCCAGTAGTATGGCGACAGGGAGCACTGAAGCTTTCTTT.

This chain links TRBV15 with TRBJ2-2, with 11 positions matching TRBD1. Germline V CDR1 and CDR2: LNHNV, YYDKDF (reference sequence). The V and J ends lost 0 bases and 7 bases, in that order; junction bases with no gene match: 7. This CDR3 has 17 residues. The CDR3 loop reads CATSRDRDRGKSGELFF. The CDR3 DNA reads as TGTGCCACCAGCAGAGACCGGGACAGGGGGAAGAGCGGGGAGCTGTTTTTT.

The rearrangement links TRBV30 to TRBJ2-1, with D tentatively TRBD2 (5 bases). Germline loops: CDR1 GTSNPN, CDR2 SVGIG (reference sequence). The CDR3 covers 14 residues. Trimming took off 3 bases at V and 1 base at J, with 10 bases between the two ends. In DNA, the CDR3 is TGTGCCTGGAGGGCTAGCTGGTCCTACAATGAGCAGTTCTTC. Its translation: CAWRASWSYNEQFF.

The J gene is TRBJ2-5, the V gene TRBV6-5, with D maybe TRBD1 (5 bases). Trimming took off 6 bases at V and 1 base at J, with 12 bases between the two ends. The CDR3 covers 14 residues. CDR1 is MNHEY and CDR2 is SVGAGI in the germline V gene. CDR3 protein: CASSTTVIQETQYF. The CDR3 DNA reads TGTGCCAGCAGCACGACAGTGATCCAAGAGACCCAGTACTTC.

J is TRBJ1-2 and V is TRBV5-1; D possibly corresponds to TRBD1 (5 bases). This CDR3 has 14 residues. The germline CDR1 and CDR2 sequences are SGHRS and YFSETQ. V lost 4 bases to trimming and J lost 0 bases, with 10 bases between them. Here the CDR3 DNA reads TGCGCCAGCAGCGTGGAAGGGGCTAACTATGGCTACACCTTC. Its protein is CASSVEGANYGYTF. The full variable domain, rest sourced from reference TRBV5-1 and TRBJ1-2, is KAGVTQTPRYLIKTRGQQVTLSCSPISGHRSVSWYQQTPGQGLQFLFEYFSETQRNKGNFPGRFSGRQFSNSRSEMNVSTLELGDSALYLCASSVEGANYGYTFGSGTRLTVV.

A note on this clone: The same CDR3 can be traced to other DNA sequences in this sample. V is TRBV2 and J is TRBJ1-3; no clear D. The ends were cut back, 3 bases at V and 0 bases at J, with 6 bases in the middle. CDR3 size: 14 residues. Germline V gives CDR1 SNHLY, CDR2 FYNNEI. The CDR3 region has the DNA TGTGCCAGCAGTGATTCCGGCTCTGGAAACACCATATATTTT. Encoded protein: CASSDSGSGNTIYF.

This clone was detected only a few times. This chain links TRBV5-6 with TRBJ2-2; 11 nucleotides agree with TRBD1. The junction had 4 bases not matched to a gene; V was cut back by 4 bases and J by 2 bases. The CDR3 runs to 16 residues. Germline V gives CDR1 SGHDT, CDR2 YYEEEE. The CDR3 protein is CASSPGTGGNTGELFF. The CDR3 bases are TGTGCCAGCAGCCCCGGGACAGGGGGTAACACCGGGGAGCTGTTTTTT.

V usage is TRBV6-5 and J usage is TRBJ2-1, with D unresolved. The CDR3 sequence is 14 residues long. Trimming left V 7 bases short and J 3 bases short, with 13 bases between. Germline CDR1 MNHEY, CDR2 SVGAGI. The CDR3 loop reads CASTPAPIYNEQFF. The CDR3 region has the DNA TGTGCCAGCACCCCCGCGCCTATCTACAATGAGCAGTTCTTC.

The chain combines TRBV25-1 with TRBJ1-1; the D gene is possibly TRBD1 (5 bases). Between the trimmed V and J ends, which lost 6 bases and 3 bases, there was a span of 17 bases. CDR3 length: 15 residues. The germline gives CDR1 MGHDK, CDR2 SYGVNS. The DNA for the CDR3 is TGTGCCAGCAGGACGGTCGGGGGTTTGCACACTGAAGCTTTCTTT. Translation: CASRTVGGLHTEAFF.

This chain uses TRBV2 with TRBJ1-3; D unresolved. CDR1 SNHLY and CDR2 FYNNEI come from the germline V gene. Trimming cost V 2 bases and J 9 bases, with 20 bases left between them. The CDR3 has 16 amino acids. The CDR3 protein is CASSEPGKTARGTIYF. CDR3 sequence (DNA): TGTGCCAGCAGTGAACCCGGGAAGACTGCCCGCGGCACCATATATTTT.

This clone was detected only once. The chain couples TRBV29-1 to TRBJ2-7; TRBD2 matches at 9 bases. CDR1 is SQVTM, CDR2 ANQGSEA, per germline. The CDR3 loop spans 13 amino acids. V dropped 6 bases and J dropped 7; count of bases not matched to a gene: 10. CDR3 loop: CSVVAGATREQYF. DNA of the CDR3: TGCAGCGTCGTAGCGGGAGCCACTCGGGAGCAGTACTTC.

The chain joins TRBV5-8 to TRBJ1-5; maybe TRBD1 (5 bases). Germline assignment: CDR1 SGHTS and CDR2 YDEGEE. The germline V and J ends were trimmed by 3 bases and 2 bases, with 12 bases remaining between them. CDR3 length: 15 amino acids. CDR3 in amino acids: CASSSGEVGNQPQHF. The CDR3 DNA follows: TGTGCCAGCAGCTCGGGGGAGGTCGGCAATCAGCCCCAGCATTTT.

The chain employs TRBV28 and TRBJ1-2; possible D gene TRBD1, 6 bases. The CDR3 runs 13 residues. CDR1 is MDHEN, CDR2 SYDVKM, per germline. The germline V and J ends were trimmed by 7 bases and 0 bases, with 9 bases remaining between them. CDR3 nucleotide sequence: TGTGCCAGCATTTCAGGGGCTAACTATGGCTACACCTTC. Its protein is CASISGANYGYTF.

The rearrangement joins TRBV4-1 to TRBJ2-6; tentatively, D is TRBD1 (5 bases). Per the germline V gene, CDR1 is MGHRA and CDR2 is YSYEKL. This CDR3 contains 15 residues. The ends were cut back, 2 bases at V and 2 bases at J, with 7 bases in the middle. CDR3 region: CASSQMDTGANVLTF. CDR3 nucleotides: TGCGCCAGCAGCCAAATGGACACTGGGGCCAACGTCCTGACTTTC.

The V call is TRBV6-5, the J call TRBJ1-5; no reliable D call. Germline V gene lookup returns CDR1 MNHEY and CDR2 SVGAGI. The CDR3 spans 13 residues. Trimming stripped 6 bases from V and 5 bases from J, with 11 bases between. Written as DNA, the CDR3 is TGTGCCAGCAGGCCAGACATCTATCAGCCCCAGCATTTT. Translation gives CASRPDIYQPQHF.

The chain recombines TRBV5-1 with TRBJ1-2; no reliable D call. The germline V and J ends were trimmed by 0 bases and 1 base, with 10 bases remaining between them. This CDR3 contains 15 residues. In germline, CDR1 is SGHRS, CDR2 YFSETQ. DNA of the CDR3: TGCGCCAGCAGCTTGGACACGACTTTTAACTATGGCTACACCTTC. The encoded protein is CASSLDTTFNYGYTF.

This clone was detected once. The rearrangement links TRBV19 to TRBJ2-7, with D perhaps matching TRBD1 (6 bases). The CDR3 sequence is 13 residues long. Trimming left V 5 bases short and J 6 bases short, with 14 bases between. Per the germline V gene, CDR1 is LNHDA and CDR2 is SQIVND (reference sequence). For the CDR3, the DNA is TGTGCCAGTAGTGTAAACAGGGTAGGCGAGCAGTACTTC. Translation: CASSVNRVGEQYF.

Note on this clone: Relative to the germline gene, one junction end is altered; a read error may explain this. This chain joins TRBV9 and TRBJ2-5, with TRBD1 matching 9 bases. Germline values: CDR1 SGDLS, CDR2 YYNGEE. The CDR3 extends over 16 amino acids. The CDR3 DNA follows: TGTGCCAGCAGCGTTCTCTCCGGGACAGGGCAAGGGACCCAGTACTTC. Translating it yields CASSVLSGTGQGTQYF. The variable domain in full, completed from reference TRBV9 and TRBJ2-5, reads DSGVTQTPKHLITATGQRVTLRCSPRSGDLSVYWYQQSLDQGLQFLIQYYNGEERAKGNILERFSAQQFPDLHSELNLSSLELGDSALYFCASSVLSGTGQGTQYFGPGTRLLVL.

V and J are TRBV4-2 and TRBJ1-1, with TRBD1 identical over 9 bases. Germline trimming cut 1 base from V and 2 bases from J; bases unmatched to any gene: 8. The CDR3 length is 17 residues. Germline V lookup: CDR1 LGHNA, CDR2 YNFKEQ. The CDR3 is CASSQVAPDRGNTEAFF. DNA of the CDR3: TGTGCCAGCAGCCAAGTAGCGCCGGACAGGGGAAACACTGAAGCTTTCTTT.

The chain employs TRBV3-1 (or the pseudogene TRBV3-2) and TRBJ1-1; D possibly corresponds to TRBD1 (6 bases). Trimming left V 6 bases short and J 1 base short, with 12 bases between. This CDR3 is built from 14 residues. CDR1 and CDR2 (germline): LGHDT, YNNKEL (reference sequence). CDR3 amino acids: CASSHGTTNTEAFF. The CDR3 DNA is TGTGCCAGCAGTCACGGGACAACGAACACTGAAGCTTTCTTT.

This chain uses TRBV27 with TRBJ2-1, with a tentative D call TRBD2 (5 bases). V was shortened by 4 bases and J by 0 bases, with 10 bases between the two germline ends. Germline V gene sequence: CDR1 MNHEY, CDR2 SMNVEV (reference sequence). The CDR3 extends over 15 amino acids. The CDR3 loop reads CASSSPGSSYNEQFF. For the CDR3, the DNA is TGTGCCAGCAGTTCTCCGGGAAGCTCCTACAATGAGCAGTTCTTC.

V usage is TRBV30 and J usage is TRBJ1-2, with no clear D. The CDR3 covers 13 residues. Per germline, CDR1 GTSNPN and CDR2 SVGIG (reference sequence). The V end lost 0 bases, the J end lost 5 bases, and 10 bases lay between the germline ends. CDR3 residues: CAWSVQGDYGYTF. CDR3 coding DNA: TGTGCCTGGAGTGTACAAGGAGATTATGGCTACACCTTC.